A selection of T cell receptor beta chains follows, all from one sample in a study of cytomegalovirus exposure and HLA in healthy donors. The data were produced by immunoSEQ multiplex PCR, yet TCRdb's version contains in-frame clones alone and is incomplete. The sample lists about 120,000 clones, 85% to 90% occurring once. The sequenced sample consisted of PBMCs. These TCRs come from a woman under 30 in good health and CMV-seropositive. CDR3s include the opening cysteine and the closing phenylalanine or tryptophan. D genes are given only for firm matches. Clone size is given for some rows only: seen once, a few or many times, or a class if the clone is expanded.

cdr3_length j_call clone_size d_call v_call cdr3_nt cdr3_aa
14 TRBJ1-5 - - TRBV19 TGTGCCAGTAGTGCATGGGACAACAATCAGCCCCAGCATTTT CASSAWDNNQPQHF
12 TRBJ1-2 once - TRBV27 TGTGCCAGCAGTTTGCAGGGAAAGGGCTACACCTTC CASSLQGKGYTF
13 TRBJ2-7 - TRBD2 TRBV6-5 TGTGCCAGCAGTTACCGGGAGGTTTACGAGCAGTACTTC CASSYREVYEQYF
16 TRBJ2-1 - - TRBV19 TGTGCCAGTAGTATAGACCTTCACAGGCTCTACAATGAGCAGTTCTTC CASSIDLHRLYNEQFF
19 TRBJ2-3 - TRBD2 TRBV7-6 TGTGCCAGCAGCTTACCACTAGCGGGACCTCGCTCTAGCACAGATACGCAGTATTTT CASSLPLAGPRSSTDTQYF
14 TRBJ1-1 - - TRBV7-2 TGTGCCAGCAGCTTAGCGGGGGGAAACACTGAAGCTTTCTTT CASSLAGGNTEAFF
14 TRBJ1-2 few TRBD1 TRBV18 TGTGCCAGCTCACCAGCGGACAGGGGGTATGGCTACACCTTC CASSPADRGYGYTF
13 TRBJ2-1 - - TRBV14 TGTGCCAGCAGCCAAGACAGAAACAATGAGCAGTTCTTC CASSQDRNNEQFF
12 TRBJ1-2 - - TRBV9 TGTGCCAGCAGCACGCGGGGAGATGGCTACACCTTC CASSTRGDGYTF
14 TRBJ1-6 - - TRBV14 TGTGCCAGCAGCCAGGTCAGGTCGAATTCACCCCTCCACTTT CASSQVRSNSPLHF
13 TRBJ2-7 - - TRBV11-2 TGTGCCAGCAGCTTAGGGCCGGGGTGGGAGCAGTACTTC CASSLGPGWEQYF
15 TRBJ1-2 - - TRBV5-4 TGTGCCAGCAGCTTGGCGGACACCCATAACTATGGCTACACCTTC CASSLADTHNYGYTF
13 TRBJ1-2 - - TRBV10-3 TGTGCCATCACCGACAGCCCTAACTATGGCTACACCTTC CAITDSPNYGYTF
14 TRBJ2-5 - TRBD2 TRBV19 TGTGCCAGTAGTCGAGCGGGAGGTGGGGAGACCCAGTACTTC CASSRAGGGETQYF
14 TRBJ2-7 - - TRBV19 TGTGCCAGTAGTATTTCACAGGGACGTAGCGAGCAGTACTTC CASSISQGRSEQYF
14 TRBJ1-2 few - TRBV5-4 TGTGCCAGCAGCTTCTGGTCAGGGATGTCTGGCTACACCTTC CASSFWSGMSGYTF
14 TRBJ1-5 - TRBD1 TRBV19 TGTGCCAGTAGCCAGGGGGCAGGCAATCAGCCCCAGCATTTT CASSQGAGNQPQHF
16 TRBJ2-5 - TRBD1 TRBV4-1 TGCGCCAGCAGCCAAGCACGGACAGGGGGCCCGGAGACCCAGTACTTC CASSQARTGGPETQYF
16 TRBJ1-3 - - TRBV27 TGTGCCAGCAGCAACCTCGGGGGAAGCTCTGGAAACACCATATATTTT CASSNLGGSSGNTIYF
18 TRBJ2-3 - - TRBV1 TGCACCACCCTTACCGGGACTAGCGGGAGGAAAAGCACAGATACGCAGTATTTT CTTLTGTSGRKSTDTQYF
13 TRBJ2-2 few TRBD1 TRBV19 TGTGCCACTTCAGGGGGCGCCGGCGGGGAGCTGTTTTTT CATSGGAGGELFF
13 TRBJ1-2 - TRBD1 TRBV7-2 TGTGCCAGCAGCTTAGCCGGGACAGACGGCTACACCTTC CASSLAGTDGYTF
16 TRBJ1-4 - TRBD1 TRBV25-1 TGTGCCAGCAGTGGACTGACAGGGCTAGATAATGAAAAACTGTTTTTT CASSGLTGLDNEKLFF